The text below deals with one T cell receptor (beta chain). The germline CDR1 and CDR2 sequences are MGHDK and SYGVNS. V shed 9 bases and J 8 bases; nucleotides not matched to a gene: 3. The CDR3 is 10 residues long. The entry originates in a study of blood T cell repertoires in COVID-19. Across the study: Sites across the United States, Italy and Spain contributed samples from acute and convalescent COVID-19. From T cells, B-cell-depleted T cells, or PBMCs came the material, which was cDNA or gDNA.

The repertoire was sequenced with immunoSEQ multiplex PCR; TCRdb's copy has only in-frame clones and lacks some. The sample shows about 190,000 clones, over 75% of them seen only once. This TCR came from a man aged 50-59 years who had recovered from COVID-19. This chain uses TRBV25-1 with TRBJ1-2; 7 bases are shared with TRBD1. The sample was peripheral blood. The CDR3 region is CARQGFGYTF. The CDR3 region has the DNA TGTGCCAGACAGGGGTTCGGCTACACCTTC.